This TCR beta chain was sequenced during a study of cytomegalovirus exposure and HLA in healthy donors. Broader study findings: TCR beta chains numbering approximately 150 were designated cytomegalovirus-associated. In vitro assays verified that a few CMV-associated chains recognized CMV antigens specifically.

A note on this clone: The target antigen is unknown.

The method was immunoSEQ multiplex PCR; TCRdb's version includes in-frame clones alone and lacks a portion of them. The sample includes around 400,000 clones, more than 80% seen only once; the top ten take over 0.75%. The CDR3 runs to 13 residues. Trimming cost V 6 bases and J 11 bases; bases outside gene matches: 9. CDR1 MNHNY and CDR2 SVGAGI come from the germline V gene (reference sequence). The sequence was collected from a woman aged 18-29 years in good health and CMV-seronegative. The chain couples TRBV6-6 to TRBJ2-7, with TRBD2 matching 11 bases. The specimen was PBMCs. The chain's CDR3 is CASSQTSGAWKYF. The CDR3 coding sequence is TGTGCCAGCAGCCAGACTAGCGGGGCTTGGAAGTACTTC.